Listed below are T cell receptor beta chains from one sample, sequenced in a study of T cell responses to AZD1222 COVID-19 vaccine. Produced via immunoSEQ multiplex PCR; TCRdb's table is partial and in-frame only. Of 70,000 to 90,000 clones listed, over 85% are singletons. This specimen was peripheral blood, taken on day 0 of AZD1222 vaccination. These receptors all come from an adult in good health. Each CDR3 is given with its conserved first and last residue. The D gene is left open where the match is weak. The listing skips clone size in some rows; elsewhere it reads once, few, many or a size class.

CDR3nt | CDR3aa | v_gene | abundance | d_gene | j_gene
TGTGCCAGCAGTCCGACTAGCGGGAGTGTTGAGCAGTTCTTC | CASSPTSGSVEQFF | TRBV2 | NA | TRBD2 | TRBJ2-1
TGTGCCAGCAGCTTATTCACCGCCCCGACAGGGTTCGAGCAGTACTTC | CASSLFTAPTGFEQYF | TRBV7-9 | NA | TRBD1 | TRBJ2-7
TGTGCCAGCAGCTTGTCGGGACTAGCAGTTAGCACAGATACGCAGTATTTT | CASSLSGLAVSTDTQYF | TRBV5-4 | NA | TRBD2 | TRBJ2-3
TGTGCCAGCAGCCCCGGACAGGGTAACTATGGCTACACCTTC | CASSPGQGNYGYTF | TRBV7-2 | NA | TRBD1 | TRBJ1-2
TGTGCCTGGAGTAGGGACAGGTCCTTCTATGGCTACACCTTC | CAWSRDRSFYGYTF | TRBV30 | NA | TRBD1 | TRBJ1-2
TGTGCCAGCAGCTGGGTCGGGACTCCGGACCTCAATGAGCAGTTCTTC | CASSWVGTPDLNEQFF | TRBV5-5 | few | NA | TRBJ2-1
TGTGCCATCCTCCGGGGGCGACAGGGGACGAGCAATCAGCCCCAGCATTTT | CAILRGRQGTSNQPQHF | TRBV5-8 | NA | TRBD1 | TRBJ1-5
TGTGCCAGTAGTATTGGAGCTCAGAGCGGGAGGGCCTCTCTGATATACAATGAGCAGTTCTTC | CASSIGAQSGRASLIYNEQFF | TRBV19 | once | TRBD2 | TRBJ2-1
TGTGCCAGCAGCCAGACTGCGAACACCGGGGAGCTGTTTTTT | CASSQTANTGELFF | TRBV11-2 | NA | NA | TRBJ2-2
TGTGCCAGCTCACCAGGGACAGCCCGAGTTGGCTACACCTTC | CASSPGTARVGYTF | TRBV18 | NA | TRBD1 | TRBJ1-2
TGTGCCAGCAGTTACTCCCCCGACAGCGACCTAGCTTGGAATCAGCCCCAGCATTTT | CASSYSPDSDLAWNQPQHF | TRBV6-2/TRBV6-3 | NA | NA | TRBJ1-5
TGTGCCAGCAGCTTAGGGGGGGCTGCTAATGAAAAACTGTTTTTT | CASSLGGAANEKLFF | TRBV7-9 | NA | NA | TRBJ1-4
TGTGCCAGCAGTACCGGGAGTTGGTACAATGAGCAGTTCTTC | CASSTGSWYNEQFF | TRBV6-5 | NA | NA | TRBJ2-1
TGTGCCAGCAGTTTAGCCCGGGGAAACATTCAGTACTTC | CASSLARGNIQYF | TRBV12-3/TRBV12-4 | NA | NA | TRBJ2-4
TGCAGCGTTGGCGGGGGCGACTACTCCTACGAGCAGTACTTC | CSVGGGDYSYEQYF | TRBV29-1 | NA | NA | TRBJ2-7
TGTGCCAGCACGGGGGGCGTTCAATCCGGGGAGCTGTTTTTT | CASTGGVQSGELFF | TRBV2 | NA | NA | TRBJ2-2
TGTGCCAGCAGTGAATCTGGGGTTAATTCACCCCTCCACTTT | CASSESGVNSPLHF | TRBV6-1 | NA | NA | TRBJ1-6
TGTGCCAGCAGTTACTCGACCGGGAAAGCTAATGAAAAACTGTTTTTT | CASSYSTGKANEKLFF | TRBV6-2/TRBV6-3 | NA | NA | TRBJ1-4
TGTGCCAGTAGTGGGGCAGCCGCCAACTACGAGCAGTACTTC | CASSGAAANYEQYF | TRBV19 | NA | NA | TRBJ2-7
TGTGCCAGCTCATCTCGGACTAGCGGGAATCTCGAGCAGTACTTC | CASSSRTSGNLEQYF | TRBV18 | NA | TRBD2 | TRBJ2-7
TGTGCCAGCAGTAACCCTACAGGGGCTACCTATGGCTACACCTTC | CASSNPTGATYGYTF | TRBV28 | NA | TRBD1 | TRBJ1-2
TGTGCCAGCTCCGAACAGTCTCTAGATGGCTACACCTTC | CASSEQSLDGYTF | TRBV18 | NA | NA | TRBJ1-2
TGTGCCAGCAGGCTCTTTAAGGGAGGTAAGAACACTGAAGCTTTCTTT | CASRLFKGGKNTEAFF | TRBV27 | NA | NA | TRBJ1-1
TGTGCCAGCAGAGTTTGTTCCCCCCTCCACTTT | CASRVCSPLHF | TRBV21-1 | few | NA | TRBJ1-6
TGTGCCAGCAGCGAACAGGGGTGGAACACCGGGGAGCTGTTTTTT | CASSEQGWNTGELFF | TRBV9 | NA | TRBD1 | TRBJ2-2
TGCAGCGTGAAACAGGGGAACACTGAAGCTTTCTTT | CSVKQGNTEAFF | TRBV29-1 | NA | NA | TRBJ1-1
TGTGCCAGCAGCCCCATGCGGACAGGGAACAATCAGCCCCAGCATTTT | CASSPMRTGNNQPQHF | TRBV6-2/TRBV6-3 | NA | TRBD1 | TRBJ1-5
TGTGCCAGCAGCCCACCGCAGGGAATCGACACTGAAGCTTTCTTT | CASSPPQGIDTEAFF | TRBV7-9 | few | NA | TRBJ1-1
TGTGCCAGCAGCTTAGGCGGGACAGGGCTATACAATGAGCAGTTCTTC | CASSLGGTGLYNEQFF | TRBV11-2 | NA | TRBD1 | TRBJ2-1